This T cell receptor (beta chain) was sequenced in a study of beta chain features in type 1 diabetes. On the study more broadly: On cell yields, gender and age, patients and healthy donors were similar. Findings and caveats of the study: The influence of HLA type on TCRB rearrangement stayed undetermined. Type 1 diabetes patients had TCRB CDR3s that were shorter (moderately but significantly so) in all four CD4+ subsets. Among type 1 diabetes patients, VDJ junctions had fewer insertions and more deletions.

Turning to this clone: What it binds is unknown.

Reverse transcribing all isolated RNA meant expressed TCRB transcripts were sequenced. Profiled with immunoSEQ multiplex PCR; TCRdb holds only in-frame clones, not every one. The table lists approximately 120,000 clones, 30% to 40% of them singletons. V gave up 6 bases and J gave up 0 bases; unmatched junction bases: 3. The CDR3 spans 14 residues. From germline, CDR1 is SQVTM and CDR2 ANQGSEA. The sample taken for sequencing was stem cell memory CD4+ T cells from blood. The sequence was collected from a woman in her late teens or twenties in good health. V is TRBV29-1 and J is TRBJ2-7; 12 positions match TRBD2. The CDR3 bases are TGCAGCGTCTTGACTAGCGGGGGCTCCTACGAGCAGTACTTC. Translated: CSVLTSGGSYEQYF.